The 22 T cell receptor beta chains below all came from one sample that was sequenced in a study of vaccination effects on CD4 cells after COVID-19. For these receptors, no antigen is known. Here immunoSEQ multiplex PCR was the method, and the copy in TCRdb shows in-frame clones only, minus some. Here the sample spans approximately 25,000 clones, roughly 85% being singletons. Before sequencing took place, the ViraFEST assay used viral peptide pools to expand antigen-specific CD4+ T cells. CD4+ T cells were isolated after roughly nine days of culture. Each participant was given two doses of one vaccine (BNT162b2 or mRNA-1273). The specimen comprised CD4+ T cells from PBMCs cultured with HCoV-NL63 spike peptides, sampled after COVID-19 vaccination. These receptors were collected from a human donor who received a COVID-19 vaccine. Some clones in this sample may be carry-over from other donors' samples.

The chain recombines TRBV15 with TRBJ1-4, with D possibly being TRBD1 (6 bases). The CDR3 length is 15 residues. Germline V gives CDR1 LNHNV, CDR2 YYDKDF (reference sequence). The germline V and J ends were trimmed by 3 bases and 5 bases, with 13 bases remaining between them. This chain's CDR3 is CATSRETGRNEKLFF. The CDR3 DNA is TGTGCCACCAGCAGGGAGACAGGCCGGAATGAAAAACTGTTTTTT.

Here the CDR3 reads CASSQGTSGNTQYF. The CDR3 coding sequence is TGTGCCAGCAGCCAAGGGACTAGCGGCAATACGCAGTATTTT. This rearrangement joins TRBV5-4 to TRBJ2-3; the match to TRBD2 covers 11 bases. There are 14 residues in the CDR3. V lost 4 bases and J lost 7; bases outside the gene matches: 5. Germline V CDR1 and CDR2: SGHNT, YYREEE (reference sequence).

The chain uses TRBV6-6 and TRBJ1-1; TRBD1 is a possible D gene (6 bases). Germline V gene sequence: CDR1 MNHNY, CDR2 SVGAGI (reference sequence). V shed 7 bases and J shed 6 bases, with 18 bases lying between them. The CDR3 spans 14 residues. The CDR3 sequence is CASNIQGSSAEAFF. In DNA form, the CDR3 reads TGTGCCAGCAATATACAGGGCTCCAGCGCTGAAGCTTTCTTT.

V usage is TRBV6-5 and J usage is TRBJ1-1; a weak D match, TRBD1 (5 bases). Germline V gives CDR1 MNHEY, CDR2 SVGAGI. The CDR3 loop spans 14 amino acids. Trimming took 4 bases from V and 0 from J, leaving 9 bases between them. CDR3: CASSSTGMNTEAFF. The CDR3 nucleotides read TGTGCCAGCAGTTCCACAGGCATGAACACTGAAGCTTTCTTT.

The chain carries TRBV7-2 and TRBJ2-1, with 9 bases matching TRBD2. There are 15 residues in the CDR3. V trimming: 4 bases; J trimming: 1 base; junction bases outside the gene matches: 2. Looked up from germline, CDR1 is SGHTA and CDR2 is FQGNSA. The CDR3 DNA sequence: TGTGCCAGCAGCTATACTAGCGGGTCCTACAATGAGCAGTTCTTC. Residues: CASSYTSGSYNEQFF. Full variable domain (outside the CDR3, taken from reference TRBV7-2 and TRBJ2-1): GAGVSQSPSNKVTEKGKDVELRCDPISGHTALYWYRQSLGQGLEFLIYFQGNSAPDKSGLPSDRFSAERTGGSVSTLTIQRTQQEDSAVYLCASSYTSGSYNEQFFGPGTRLTVL.

This rearrangement joins TRBV6-2 or TRBV6-3 to TRBJ1-1, with 10 bases identical to TRBD1. The germline V gene has CDR1 MNHEY and CDR2 SVGEGT. This CDR3 is built from 17 residues. With 4 bases clipped from V and 1 base from J, the junction kept 9 bases outside the gene matches. The CDR3 reads CASSSPPGQGPNTEAFF. The CDR3 DNA sequence: TGTGCCAGCAGTTCCCCCCCGGGACAGGGGCCGAACACTGAAGCTTTCTTT.

This clone turned up a few times. The rearrangement links TRBV6-6 to TRBJ2-1; D tentatively fits TRBD1 or TRBD2 (6 bases each). Trimming removed 8 bases from V and 4 bases from J, with 12 bases in between. The CDR3 runs 13 residues. Looked up from germline, CDR1 is MNHNY and CDR2 is SVGAGI (reference sequence). CDR3 sequence: CASRGQVYNEQFF. The CDR3 DNA reads as TGTGCCAGCCGGGGGCAAGTGTACAATGAGCAGTTCTTC.

This chain uses TRBV10-2 with TRBJ2-2, with 8 bases identical to TRBD1. Per the germline V gene, CDR1 is WSHSY and CDR2 is SAAADI. This CDR3 has 15 amino acids. The junction had 4 bases not matched to a gene; V was cut back by 7 bases and J by 0 bases. This chain's CDR3 is CASTKDRANTGELFF. DNA for the CDR3: TGCGCCAGCACTAAGGACAGGGCGAACACCGGGGAGCTGTTTTTT.

The V call is TRBV2, the J call TRBJ2-5; 11 bases match TRBD2. The CDR3 is 16 amino acids. Germline CDR1 and CDR2: SNHLY and FYNNEI. Trimming took 7 bases from V and 1 from J; bases not matched to a gene: 8. Here the CDR3 reads CASTRLAGTSQETQYF. For the CDR3, the DNA is TGTGCCAGCACCCGACTAGCGGGGACCTCCCAAGAGACCCAGTACTTC.

The rearrangement uses TRBV6-6 and TRBJ1-3, with 10 bases matching TRBD1. Germline-derived CDR1 and CDR2 are MNHNY and SVGAGI (reference sequence). V lost 6 bases to trimming and J lost 0 bases; unmatched junction nucleotides: 8. The CDR3 length is 17 residues. The DNA for the CDR3 is TGTGCCAGCAGCCGACAGGGGGCTTATGGCTCTGGAAACACCATATATTTT. Amino acids: CASSRQGAYGSGNTIYF.

On this clone: Compared with germline, one end of the junction differs, possibly owing to a read error. The chain employs TRBV7-2 and TRBJ1-5; 7 bases match TRBD1. Germline CDR1 reads SGHTA; CDR2 reads FQGNSA. The CDR3 sequence is 14 residues long. CDR3 in amino acids: CASTLQGSGQPQHF. CDR3 DNA sequence: TGTGCCAGCACCTTACAGGGGTCCGGGCAGCCCCAGCATTTT.

The chain uses TRBV10-3 and TRBJ2-7; possibly TRBD1 for D (6 bases). Trimming cost V 0 bases and J 0 bases, with 12 bases left between them. CDR3 length: 16 residues. Germline CDR1 is ENHRY and CDR2 is SYGVKD. CDR3 in DNA: TGTGCCATCAGTGAGTCAGAAGGGGGTCCCTCCTACGAGCAGTACGTC. Translation gives CAISESEGGPSYEQYV.

This clone has just one count. The V and J genes are TRBV11-2 and TRBJ2-4; D might be TRBD1 or TRBD2, each matching 6 bases. CDR1 is SGHAT and CDR2 is FQNNGV in the germline V gene. The CDR3 consists of 13 residues. The ends were cut back, 5 bases at V and 7 bases at J, with 12 bases in the middle. The DNA for the CDR3 is TGTGCCAGCAGCCTGGGGGGCGGGAACATTCAGTACTTC. It translates to CASSLGGGNIQYF.

This chain connects TRBV6-5 to TRBJ2-3, with a possible D match to TRBD1 (6 bases). CDR1 is MNHEY and CDR2 is SVGAGI in the germline V gene. This CDR3 comprises 14 residues. V was pared by 6 bases and J by 1 base, with 11 bases between. The CDR3 loop is CASSPGHRTDTQYF. CDR3 in DNA: TGTGCCAGCAGCCCGGGACATCGCACAGATACGCAGTATTTT.

The chain uses TRBV6-5 and TRBJ2-1; D might be TRBD2 (6 bases). The ends were cut back, 6 bases at V and 5 bases at J, with 17 bases in the middle. This CDR3 comprises 15 residues. The V gene's germline CDR1 is MNHEY and CDR2 SVGAGI. The chain's CDR3 is CASRDWRRDHNEQFF. The CDR3 coding sequence is TGTGCCAGCAGGGACTGGAGGAGGGATCACAATGAGCAGTTCTTC.

The chain is built from TRBV24-1 and TRBJ2-2, with 8 bases lining up with TRBD1. The CDR3 runs 15 residues. J gave up 3 bases and V 4 bases, and 3 bases lay outside the gene matches. Germline V CDR1 and CDR2: KGHDR, SFDVKD. The DNA of the CDR3 is TGTGCCACCAGTGACCGGGACAGGCACACCGGGGAGCTGTTTTTT. Translation: CATSDRDRHTGELFF.

The gene calls are TRBV3-1 (or the pseudogene TRBV3-2) and TRBJ2-2, with TRBD2 matching over 7 bases. After removal of 4 bases from V and 1 base from J, the junction contained 3 bases not matched to a gene. This CDR3 comprises 15 residues. Germline loops: CDR1 LGHDT, CDR2 YNNKEL (reference sequence). This CDR3 is CASSLGLGNTGELFF. CDR3 DNA sequence: TGTGCCAGCAGCCTAGGACTAGGGAACACCGGGGAGCTGTTTTTT.

V gene TRBV19 combines with J gene TRBJ2-1, with 7 nucleotides matching TRBD1. Losses at the gene ends were 5 bases for V and 5 bases for J; bases not matched to a gene: 12. Germline CDR1 reads LNHDA; CDR2 reads SQIVND (reference sequence). The CDR3 sequence is 16 residues long. The DNA of the CDR3 is TGTGCCAGTAGTTCGAATCGAGACAGGGTCCACAATGAGCAGTTCTTC. As protein: CASSSNRDRVHNEQFF. Filled out from reference TRBV19 and TRBJ2-1, the complete variable domain reads DGGITQSPKYLFRKEGQNVTLSCEQNLNHDAMYWYRQDPGQGLRLIYYSQIVNDFQKGDIAEGYSVSREKKESFPLTVTSAQKNPTAFYLCASSSNRDRVHNEQFFGPGTRLTVL.

The chain links TRBV24-1 to TRBJ2-5; 8 bases are shared with TRBD2. CDR3 length: 16 amino acids. V dropped 8 bases and J dropped 1; count of bases not matched to a gene: 11. Germline V gene data show CDR1 as KGHDR and CDR2 as SFDVKD. This CDR3 reads CATIAGLAVAQETQYF. CDR3 nucleotide sequence: TGTGCCACCATCGCTGGACTAGCTGTCGCCCAAGAGACCCAGTACTTC.

V and J are TRBV5-1 and TRBJ2-3, with 9 bases fitting TRBD2. J lost 0 bases, V lost 2 bases, and 13 bases had no gene match. The CDR3 loop spans 19 amino acids. Germline V gene lookup returns CDR1 SGHRS and CDR2 YFSETQ. CDR3 sequence (DNA): TGCGCCAGCAGCTTAACTAGCGGGCGCCCCCGAACTAGCACAGATACGCAGTATTTT. This encodes CASSLTSGRPRTSTDTQYF.

This chain connects TRBV6-6 to TRBJ1-1; D is ambiguous. CDR1 is MNHNY and CDR2 is SVGAGI in the germline V gene (reference sequence). This CDR3 region has 14 residues. Trimming left V 0 bases short and J 5 bases short, with 10 bases between. Here the CDR3 DNA reads TGTGCCAGCAGTTACTCAGGGCCCAGGACTGAAGCTTTCTTT. Its protein product is CASSYSGPRTEAFF.

The CDR3 spells CAISEFLQGNYGYTF. CDR3 nucleotide sequence: TGTGCCATCAGTGAGTTTTTGCAAGGGAACTATGGCTACACCTTC. The V call is TRBV10-3, the J call TRBJ1-2; D remains unclear. From germline, CDR1 is ENHRY and CDR2 SYGVKD. Trimming removed 1 base at V and 2 bases at J, with 11 bases between. The CDR3 totals 15 residues.